This T cell receptor (beta chain) appears in the sequencing data of a study of STAT5B mutations in CD4+ large granular lymphocyte leukemia. V lost 1 base, J lost 1 base, and 7 bases lay in between. The CDR3 is 14 residues long. The germline CDR1 and CDR2 sequences are SEHNR and FQNEAQ (reference sequence). Points from the study as a whole: Patient CD4-sorted repertoires looked more clonal than healthy CD4+ repertoires, even without putative leukemic clones.

Using immunoSEQ multiplex PCR, the repertoire was profiled, and TCRdb retains in-frame clones only, with some absent. The sample comprises just under 35,000 clones, about 70% of which are singletons, and roughly 2% rests with the top ten. Details on this clone: Its cognate antigen is unknown.

The chain employs TRBV7-9 and TRBJ1-1; D remains unclear. Sample: CD4+ T cells from blood buffy coats. This sequence originates from a human donor in good health. The CDR3 region has the DNA TGTGCCAGCAGCTTAGGTCCGGGGAACACTGAAGCTTTCTTT. Protein product: CASSLGPGNTEAFF. Drawing the rest from reference TRBV7-9 and TRBJ1-1, the complete variable domain is DTGVSQNPRHKITKRGQNVTFRCDPISEHNRLYWYRQTLGQGPEFLTYFQNEAQLEKSRLLSDRFSAERPKGSFSTLEIQRTEQGDSAMYLCASSLGPGNTEAFFGQGTRLTVV.